This TCR beta chain was retrieved from a study of OX40 agonist ivuxolimab in advanced cancers. Study-wide context: The study gave patients intravenous ivuxolimab at 0.01 to 10 mg/kg every 2 weeks.

Germline lookup yields CDR1 SGHKS and CDR2 YYEKEE (reference sequence). Deletions cut 0 bases from V and 2 bases from J, with 12 bases between. The CDR3 sequence is 16 residues long. Profiling relied on immunoSEQ multiplex PCR, and the TCRdb table lists in-frame clones only, not all of them. Among tens of thousands of clones, 80% to 85% were seen once, and the ten largest hold around 24%. The sequencing here drew on CD4+ or CD8+ T cells sorted from blood, taken in a trial of the OX40 agonist ivuxolimab. The V gene is TRBV5-5, the J gene TRBJ1-5, with D unresolved. This TCR was recovered from an adult with an advanced solid tumor such as melanoma, head and neck, liver or kidney cancer. DNA of the CDR3: TGTGCCAGCAGCTTGGTGAGCGGTGGTGGCAATCAGCCCCAGCATTTT. Residues: CASSLVSGGGNQPQHF.